Listed below are T cell receptor beta chains from one sample, sequenced in a study of control samples from healthy donors and cancer patients. TCRdb keeps only in-frame clones here, not all; method: immunoSEQ multiplex PCR. Here the sample spans 120,000 to 150,000 clones, roughly nine tenths being singletons. Sequenced: blood. All receptors derive from a woman aged 25 to 39 in good health. CDR3s include the opening cysteine and the closing phenylalanine or tryptophan. D genes are given only for firm matches. A clone size is listed for some rows: how often the clone was seen (once, few, many), or a class if it is expanded.

clone size,D gene,J gene,V gene,CDR3 DNA,CDR3 protein
once,TRBD1,TRBJ2-3,TRBV10-3,TGTGCCATCAGTGTATGGACAGGGGGCTCATCGGATACGCAGTATTTT,CAISVWTGGSSDTQYF
NA,NA,TRBJ1-4,TRBV5-1,TGCGCCAGCAACTGGGGGGGAAGCGGAGAAAAACTGTTTTTT,CASNWGGSGEKLFF
NA,NA,TRBJ1-1,TRBV14,TGTGCCAGCAGCCCAAGGAGTACCACTGAAGCTTTCTTT,CASSPRSTTEAFF
once,NA,TRBJ2-2,TRBV19,TGTGCCAGTAGTATCGCTCAGGGCTACACCGGGGAGCTGTTTTTT,CASSIAQGYTGELFF
NA,TRBD1,TRBJ1-4,TRBV7-9,TGTGCCAGCAGCTTAATAGGACAGGGTGAAAAACTGTTTTTT,CASSLIGQGEKLFF
NA,NA,TRBJ2-7,TRBV30,TGTGCCTGGAGTCCCGGACACTACTACGAGCAGTACTTC,CAWSPGHYYEQYF
NA,TRBD2,TRBJ2-2,TRBV2,TGTGCCGGTGGAGCGGGAGGGAACACCGGGGAGCTGTTTTTT,CAGGAGGNTGELFF
few,NA,TRBJ1-5,TRBV5-8,TGTGCCAGCAGCCCGGGTAGCAATCAGCCCCAGCATTTT,CASSPGSNQPQHF
NA,TRBD1,TRBJ1-4,TRBV5-1,TGCGCCAGCAGCTATCAGAACAGGGGAGCTGAAAAACTGTTTTTT,CASSYQNRGAEKLFF
NA,NA,TRBJ2-7,TRBV29-1,TGCAGCGTTGGGGCAGGTCCCTCCTACGAGCAGTACTTC,CSVGAGPSYEQYF
NA,NA,TRBJ2-2,TRBV5-4,TGTGCCAGCAGCCCTAACTCCGGGACACAATACGGGGAGCTGTTTTTT,CASSPNSGTQYGELFF
NA,TRBD2,TRBJ2-1,TRBV30,TGTGCCTGGAGTCTCCCTGAGCTCCTTTCTAGCGGGGCCGAACGGGAGCAGTTCTTC,CAWSLPELLSSGAEREQFF